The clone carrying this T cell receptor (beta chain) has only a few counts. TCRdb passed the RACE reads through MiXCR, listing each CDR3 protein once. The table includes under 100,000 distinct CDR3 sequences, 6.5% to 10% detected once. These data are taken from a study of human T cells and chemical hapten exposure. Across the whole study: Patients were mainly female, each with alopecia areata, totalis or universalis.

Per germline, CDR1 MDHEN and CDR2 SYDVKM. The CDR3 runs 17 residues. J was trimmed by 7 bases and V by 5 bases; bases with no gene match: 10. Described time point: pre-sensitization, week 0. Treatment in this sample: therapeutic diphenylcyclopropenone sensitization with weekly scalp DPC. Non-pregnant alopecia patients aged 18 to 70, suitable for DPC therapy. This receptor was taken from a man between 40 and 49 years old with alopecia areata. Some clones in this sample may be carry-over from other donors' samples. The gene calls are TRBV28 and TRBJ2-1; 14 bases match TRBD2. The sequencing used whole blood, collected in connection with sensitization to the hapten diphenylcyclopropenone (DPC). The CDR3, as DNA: TGTGCCAGCAGTCGAGCGCAGACTAGCGGGGGGGGGAATGAGCAGTTCTTC. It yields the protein CASSRAQTSGGGNEQFF.